A single sample gave rise to the 27 T cell receptor beta chains below, sequenced in a study of OX40 agonist ivuxolimab in advanced cancers. Some clones are missing from TCRdb's copy, which holds only in-frame ones; the method was immunoSEQ multiplex PCR. The sample consists of more than 30,000 clones, roughly 81% of them appearing once. The sequencing used CD4+ or CD8+ T cells sorted from blood, collected in a trial of the OX40 agonist ivuxolimab. The receptors were sampled from an adult with an advanced solid tumor such as melanoma, head and neck, liver or kidney cancer.

This clone appeared a few times. The genes are TRBV27 and TRBJ2-1, with D tentatively TRBD1 (5 bases). CDR1 is MNHEY, CDR2 SMNVEV, per germline (reference sequence). Trimming removed 1 base from V and 8 bases from J, with 12 bases in between. This CDR3 contains 14 residues. The DNA for the CDR3 is TGTGCCAGCAGTTTATGGGGTTCACAGGATGAGCAGTTCTTC. Amino acid sequence: CASSLWGSQDEQFF.

The chain joins TRBV20-1 to TRBJ1-2, with D unresolved. CDR1 is DFQATT and CDR2 is SNEGSKA in the germline V gene (reference sequence). The CDR3 is made up of 11 amino acids. The V gene lost 3 bases and the J gene lost 8 bases, with 10 bases spanning the gap. This CDR3 is CSASPVRGYTF. The CDR3 region has the DNA TGCAGTGCTAGTCCGGTCCGAGGCTACACCTTC.

The chain combines TRBV7-2 with TRBJ1-2; 8 bases agree with TRBD1. Germline V lookup: CDR1 SGHTA, CDR2 FQGNSA. CDR3 length: 15 amino acids. Losses at the gene ends were 2 bases for V and 5 bases for J; bases not matched to a gene: 7. CDR3 bases: TGTGCCAGCAGCTTAAAGGGGGGGACAGGATATGGCTACACCTTC. It encodes CASSLKGGTGYGYTF.

A remark on this clone: This same CDR3 is encoded by further DNA sequences in the sample. V usage is TRBV7-8 and J usage is TRBJ1-5; D is uncertain. The CDR3 covers 12 residues. V dropped 1 base and J dropped 6 bases, with 4 bases sitting between them. The germline V gene has CDR1 SGHVS and CDR2 FQNEAQ. CDR3 DNA: TGTGCCAGCAGCTTAGAAGGTCAGCCCCAGCATTTT. Protein sequence: CASSLEGQPQHF. The entire variable domain, with the rest obtained from reference TRBV7-8 and TRBJ1-5, is as follows: GAGVSQSPRYKVAKRGQDVALRCDPISGHVSLFWYQQALGQGPEFLTYFQNEAQLDKSGLPSDRFFAERPEGSVSTLKIQRTQQEDSAVYLCASSLEGQPQHFGDGTRLSIL.

The gene calls are TRBV25-1 and TRBJ2-4; perhaps D is TRBD1 or TRBD2 (6 bases each). Germline-derived CDR1 and CDR2 are MGHDK and SYGVNS. The CDR3 extends over 16 amino acids. V lost 2 bases to trimming and J lost 7 bases, with 18 bases between them. This chain's CDR3 is CASSEPQTGRRNIQYF. As DNA, the CDR3 is TGTGCCAGCAGTGAACCCCAAACAGGGAGGAGGAACATTCAGTACTTC.

This clone is medium-sized in the sample. The chain links TRBV12-5 to TRBJ1-2; D possibly corresponds to TRBD1 (6 bases). V was clipped by 7 bases and J by 3 bases, with 15 bases between them. This CDR3 has 14 residues. The germline gives CDR1 LGHNT, CDR2 FRNRAP. The chain's CDR3 is CASAPRRGHYGYTF. The CDR3 bases are TGTGCTAGTGCCCCGCGGCGGGGGCACTATGGCTACACCTTC.

In DNA form, the CDR3 reads TGTGCCAGCGGAGCGGGGGGATATAATTCACCCCTCCACTTT. This sequence encodes CASGAGGYNSPLHF. This chain links TRBV6-1 with TRBJ1-6; D perhaps matches TRBD1 (5 bases). Trimming removed 8 bases at V and 4 bases at J, with 12 bases between. Per germline, CDR1 MNHNS and CDR2 SASEGT. CDR3 length equals 14 residues.

The sample holds a few counts of this clone. The CDR3 sequence: CASTRASDHEQYF. In nucleotides, the CDR3 is TGTGCCAGTACAAGGGCTAGCGACCACGAGCAGTACTTC. The rearrangement uses TRBV19 and TRBJ2-7, with D possibly TRBD2 on 6 matching bases. The ends were cut back, 7 bases at V and 5 bases at J, with 15 bases in the middle. Germline values: CDR1 LNHDA, CDR2 SQIVND (reference sequence). CDR3 length equals 13 residues.

The chain joins TRBV27 to TRBJ2-6, with D possibly TRBD1 on 6 matching bases. The CDR3 contains 18 residues. The germline V and J ends were trimmed by 4 bases and 0 bases, with 16 bases remaining between them. Germline V gene data show CDR1 as MNHEY and CDR2 as SMNVEV (reference sequence). The DNA for the CDR3 is TGTGCCAGCAGTTGGGTACAGGGTATTCTCTCTGGGGCCAACGTCCTGACTTTC. It translates to CASSWVQGILSGANVLTF.

This clone was seen just once. This chain connects TRBV28 to TRBJ1-2; 9 bases agree with TRBD1. V shed 6 bases and J 4 bases; nucleotides not matched to a gene: 6. The CDR3 is 14 residues long. Germline V lookup: CDR1 MDHEN, CDR2 SYDVKM. The CDR3 region has the DNA TGTGCCAGCAGGAGAGGGACAGGGATCTATGGCTACACCTTC. This codes for CASRRGTGIYGYTF.

The chain joins TRBV28 to TRBJ1-6, with 8 bases fitting TRBD1. Germline V gene sequence: CDR1 MDHEN, CDR2 SYDVKM. This CDR3 is 16 amino acids long. Trimming cost V 5 bases and J 5 bases; bases outside gene matches: 8. The CDR3 sequence is CASSPPGTGHNSPLHF. As DNA, the CDR3 is TGTGCCAGCAGTCCCCCCGGGACAGGCCATAATTCACCCCTCCACTTT.

The rearrangement links TRBV28 to TRBJ1-2; 7 positions agree with TRBD1. The CDR3 spans 14 residues. Germline V CDR1 and CDR2: MDHEN, SYDVKM. Losses at the gene ends were 1 base for V and 5 bases for J; bases not matched to a gene: 4. Here the CDR3 DNA reads TGTGCCAGCAGTTTATCACAGGGGCGGTATGGCTACACCTTC. Its protein is CASSLSQGRYGYTF.

The J gene is TRBJ2-3, the V gene TRBV5-1; TRBD1 agrees at 10 bases. Looked up from germline, CDR1 is SGHRS and CDR2 is YFSETQ. CDR3 length equals 16 residues. Losses at the gene ends were 6 bases for V and 4 bases for J; bases not matched to a gene: 11. CDR3 in DNA: TGCGCCAGCACCCTTAGGACAGGGGGTAAGGCAGATACGCAGTATTTT. Translated, it gives CASTLRTGGKADTQYF.

The V and J genes are TRBV5-4 and TRBJ2-7; D tentatively fits TRBD1 or TRBD2 (5 bases each). V lost 7 bases, J lost 3 bases, and 20 bases lay in between. Germline CDR1 SGHNT, CDR2 YYREEE (reference sequence). The CDR3 length is 15 residues. DNA of the CDR3: TGTGCCAGCGGGATTGGGGGTCGAGCCCTCTACGAGCAGTACTTC. Its protein product is CASGIGGRALYEQYF.

This clone is medium-sized in the sample. The chain carries TRBV11-2 and TRBJ2-7; D remains unclear. This CDR3 is 12 amino acids long. Germline V lookup: CDR1 SGHAT, CDR2 FQNNGV. V was clipped by 2 bases and J by 4 bases, with 6 bases between them. The DNA for the CDR3 is TGTGCCAGCAGCTTAAAACAGTACGAGCAGTACTTC. Protein sequence: CASSLKQYEQYF.

This clone was seen a handful of times. The chain combines TRBV7-9 with TRBJ1-1; tentatively, D is TRBD1 (5 bases). V lost 3 bases and J 3 bases, leaving 11 bases between the germline ends. Per the germline V gene, CDR1 is SEHNR and CDR2 is FQNEAQ (reference sequence). The CDR3 sequence is 14 residues long. CDR3 DNA sequence: TGTGCCAGCAGCTTCGGGGCCAGATACACTGAAGCTTTCTTT. It codes for CASSFGARYTEAFF.

The V and J genes are TRBV18 and TRBJ1-2; TRBD1 matches at 7 bases. Germline V gives CDR1 KGHSH, CDR2 LQKENI. CDR3 length: 16 residues. V lost 3 bases to trimming and J lost 7 bases; unmatched junction nucleotides: 14. CDR3 coding DNA: TGTGCCAGCTCACCCAAAGGACTACAGGGGCCGGGTGGCTACACCTTC. It is translated as CASSPKGLQGPGGYTF.

This clone was observed a handful of times. V gene TRBV21-1 combines with J gene TRBJ2-1. TRBV21-1 is a known pseudogene. The CDR3 length is 13 residues. The DNA of the CDR3 is TGTGCCAGCAGCAATTTATTTAATGCTGAGCAGTTCTTC. This sequence encodes CASSNLFNAEQFF.

The V gene is TRBV28, the J gene TRBJ2-5, with D possibly matching TRBD1 (5 bases). V dropped 1 base and J dropped 5 bases, with 11 bases sitting between them. Germline V gives CDR1 MDHEN, CDR2 SYDVKM. The CDR3 is made up of 14 amino acids. The CDR3 protein is CASSLSGRRETQYF. The CDR3 DNA reads as TGTGCCAGCAGTTTATCAGGGCGCAGGGAGACCCAGTACTTC. Full variable domain (outside the CDR3, taken from reference TRBV28 and TRBJ2-5): DVKVTQSSRYLVKRTGEKVFLECVQDMDHENMFWYRQDPGLGLRLIYFSYDVKMKEKGDIPEGYSVSREKKERFSLILESASTNQTSMYLCASSLSGRRETQYFGPGTRLLVL.

The rearrangement joins TRBV4-1 to TRBJ2-1; 10 positions agree with TRBD2. After removal of 0 bases from V and 7 bases from J, the junction contained 3 bases not matched to a gene. Germline CDR1 reads MGHRA; CDR2 reads YSYEKL. This CDR3 spans 15 amino acids. The CDR3 sequence is CASSQDSSGRNEQFF. CDR3 nucleotides: TGCGCCAGCAGCCAAGATTCTAGCGGGAGAAATGAGCAGTTCTTC.

The chain employs TRBV28 and TRBJ1-2; 8 nucleotides align to TRBD1. Looked up from germline, CDR1 is MDHEN and CDR2 is SYDVKM. The CDR3 has 13 amino acids. J gave up 7 bases and V 6 bases, and 7 bases lay outside the gene matches. This chain's CDR3 is CASRTQGGSGYTF. The CDR3 DNA reads as TGTGCCAGCAGGACACAGGGGGGGTCTGGCTACACCTTC.

This clone was recorded once. CDR3 protein: CASSFRQGPAYEQYF. DNA for the CDR3: TGTGCCAGTAGTTTCCGACAGGGGCCTGCCTACGAGCAGTACTTC. The rearrangement links TRBV19 to TRBJ2-7, with 8 positions matching TRBD1. Losses at the gene ends were 5 bases for V and 2 bases for J; bases not matched to a gene: 8. There are 15 residues in the CDR3. The germline CDR1 and CDR2 sequences are LNHDA and SQIVND (reference sequence). The full variable domain, rest sourced from reference TRBV19 and TRBJ2-7, is DGGITQSPKYLFRKEGQNVTLSCEQNLNHDAMYWYRQDPGQGLRLIYYSQIVNDFQKGDIAEGYSVSREKKESFPLTVTSAQKNPTAFYLCASSFRQGPAYEQYFGPGTRLTVT.

The V gene is TRBV28, the J gene TRBJ1-1, with D possibly matching TRBD1 (5 bases). In germline, CDR1 is MDHEN, CDR2 SYDVKM. Trimming removed 3 bases from V and 3 bases from J, with 11 bases in between. This CDR3 comprises 14 residues. This CDR3 is CASSLWDVDTEAFF. For the CDR3, the DNA is TGTGCCAGCAGTTTGTGGGACGTAGACACTGAAGCTTTCTTT. Together with reference TRBV28 and TRBJ1-1, the CDR3 gives the full variable domain: DVKVTQSSRYLVKRTGEKVFLECVQDMDHENMFWYRQDPGLGLRLIYFSYDVKMKEKGDIPEGYSVSREKKERFSLILESASTNQTSMYLCASSLWDVDTEAFFGQGTRLTVV.

The gene calls are TRBV18 and TRBJ1-6, with 8 positions matching TRBD1. CDR3 length: 14 amino acids. V lost 3 bases to trimming and J lost 17 bases; unmatched junction nucleotides: 12. Germline V gene lookup returns CDR1 KGHSH and CDR2 LQKENI. The CDR3 reads CASSPRTGPKGFHF. The CDR3 DNA is TGTGCCAGCTCACCCCGGACAGGGCCGAAAGGGTTCCACTTT.

CDR3 in amino acids: CASSYSEGTGYTF. The DNA of the CDR3 is TGTGCCAGCAGTTACTCTGAAGGGACCGGCTACACCTTC. The chain links TRBV6-6 to TRBJ1-2, with a possible D match to TRBD1 (5 bases). CDR1 and CDR2 from the germline V gene are MNHNY and SVGAGI (reference sequence). Trimming shortened V by 0 bases and J by 8 bases, and 10 bases separated the two germline ends. The CDR3 runs 13 residues.

V is TRBV10-1 and J is TRBJ2-4; D may be TRBD2 (7 bases). This CDR3 comprises 18 residues. Trimming left V 2 bases short and J 0 bases short, with 17 bases between. Germline CDR1 is WNHNN and CDR2 is SYGVQD (reference sequence). CDR3 sequence: CASSEGRGGDLAKNIQYF. DNA of the CDR3: TGCGCCAGCAGTGAGGGTAGGGGGGGGGATCTAGCCAAAAACATTCAGTACTTC.

The table lists this clone with a count of one. The chain is built from TRBV7-2 and TRBJ1-3, with D possibly matching TRBD1 (5 bases). Trimming took off 6 bases at V and 4 bases at J, with 13 bases between the two ends. CDR3 length equals 14 residues. Germline assignment: CDR1 SGHTA and CDR2 FQGNSA. The chain's CDR3 is CASSDRGLGNTIYF. The CDR3 DNA is TGTGCCAGCAGTGACAGAGGATTAGGAAACACCATATATTTT.